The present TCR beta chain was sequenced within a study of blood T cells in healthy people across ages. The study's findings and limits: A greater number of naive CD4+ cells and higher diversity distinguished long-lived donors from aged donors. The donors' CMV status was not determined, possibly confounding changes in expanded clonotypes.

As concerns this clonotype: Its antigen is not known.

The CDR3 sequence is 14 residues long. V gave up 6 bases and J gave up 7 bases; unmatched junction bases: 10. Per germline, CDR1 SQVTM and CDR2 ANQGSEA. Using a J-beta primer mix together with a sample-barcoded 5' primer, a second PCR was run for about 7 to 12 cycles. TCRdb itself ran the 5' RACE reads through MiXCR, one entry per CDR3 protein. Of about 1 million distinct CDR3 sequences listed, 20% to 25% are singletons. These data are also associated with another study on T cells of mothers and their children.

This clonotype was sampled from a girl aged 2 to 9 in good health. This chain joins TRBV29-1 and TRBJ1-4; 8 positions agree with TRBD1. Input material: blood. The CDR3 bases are TGCAGCGTAGCCCCAGGACAGGGAGGTGAAAAACTGTTTTTT. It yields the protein CSVAPGQGGEKLFF.